Below, 21 T cell receptor beta chains from the same sample are listed, as sequenced in a study of blood T cell repertoires in COVID-19. Assay used: immunoSEQ multiplex PCR; TCRdb lists only in-frame clones, some missing. The data hold 300,000 to 400,000 clones, with more than 70% observed a single time. The sample comprised peripheral blood. Every receptor here comes from a woman aged 45 to 65 who had recovered from COVID-19.

This sequence joins TRBV28 and TRBJ2-7, with 8 positions matching TRBD1. Trimming at V came to 6 bases and at J to 5 bases, leaving 6 bases not matched to a gene. This CDR3 has 13 residues. Per the germline V gene, CDR1 is MDHEN and CDR2 is SYDVKM. The CDR3 reads CASRQTGDHEQYF. CDR3 bases: TGTGCCAGCAGGCAGACAGGGGATCACGAGCAGTACTTC. The full variable domain, its missing parts supplied by reference TRBV28 and TRBJ2-7, is DVKVTQSSRYLVKRTGEKVFLECVQDMDHENMFWYRQDPGLGLRLIYFSYDVKMKEKGDIPEGYSVSREKKERFSLILESASTNQTSMYLCASRQTGDHEQYFGPGTRLTVT.

This clone was counted between two and nine times. The chain uses TRBV5-5 and TRBJ1-1, with TRBD1 identical over 8 bases. CDR1 is SGHKS and CDR2 is YYEKEE in the germline V gene (reference sequence). The CDR3 has 14 amino acids. V lost 4 bases and J lost 7; bases outside the gene matches: 9. The CDR3 region is CASSQTPTGDEAFF. The CDR3 region has the DNA TGTGCCAGCAGCCAAACCCCGACAGGGGATGAAGCTTTCTTT. The variable domain in full, with the rest retrieved from reference TRBV5-5 and TRBJ1-1, is DAGVTQSPTHLIKTRGQQVTLRCSPISGHKSVSWYQQVLGQGPQFIFQYYEKEERGRGNFPDRFSARQFPNYSSELNVNALLLGDSALYLCASSQTPTGDEAFFGQGTRLTVV.

The rearrangement uses TRBV6-5 and TRBJ2-1; TRBD2 agrees at 10 bases. The CDR3 consists of 14 residues. Per the germline V gene, CDR1 is MNHEY and CDR2 is SVGAGI. V lost 7 bases to trimming and J lost 8 bases; unmatched junction nucleotides: 8. The CDR3 protein is CASKPGLASDEQFF. CDR3 bases: TGTGCCAGCAAACCGGGACTAGCGTCCGATGAGCAGTTCTTC.

The chain recombines TRBV7-2 with TRBJ2-7; 9 bases align to TRBD2. The trim removed 1 base at V and 5 bases at J, leaving 9 bases unmatched. CDR3 length: 16 residues. The germline V gene encodes CDR1 SGHTA and CDR2 FQGNSA. The CDR3 coding sequence is TGTGCCAGCAGCTTAGTTGGAGGCGGGGGGGTAGACGAGCAGTACTTC. Its translation: CASSLVGGGGVDEQYF.

The rearrangement uses TRBV2 and TRBJ2-3, with TRBD2 as a possible D gene (5 bases). The ends were cut back, 2 bases at V and 6 bases at J, with 9 bases in the middle. In germline, CDR1 is SNHLY, CDR2 FYNNEI. CDR3 length: 13 amino acids. The CDR3 spells CASSERGLDTQYF. For the CDR3, the DNA is TGTGCCAGCAGTGAAAGAGGGTTGGATACGCAGTATTTT.

This clone was detected only once. The chain links TRBV7-9 to TRBJ2-7; the match to TRBD2 covers 9 bases. J gave up 1 base and V 7 bases, and 2 bases lay outside the gene matches. In germline, CDR1 is SEHNR, CDR2 FQNEAQ (reference sequence). The length of the CDR3 is 13 residues. DNA for the CDR3: TGTGCCAGCACCACTAGCGGGTCCTACGAGCAGTACTTC. This codes for CASTTSGSYEQYF.

The chain uses TRBV6-6 and TRBJ1-3; a possible D gene is TRBD1 (5 bases). V gave up 8 bases and J gave up 4 bases, with 15 bases separating them. Germline V lookup: CDR1 MNHNY, CDR2 SVGAGI (reference sequence). The CDR3 has 14 residues. The CDR3 reads CASHGGVVGNTIYF. In DNA form, the CDR3 reads TGTGCCAGCCATGGGGGGGTAGTGGGAAACACCATATATTTT.

For this clone: One end of the junction varies from germline; a read error may be responsible. The chain recombines TRBV7-2 with TRBJ1-2; TRBD1 matches 9 bases. Looked up from germline, CDR1 is SGHTA and CDR2 is FQGNSA. This CDR3 spans 13 amino acids. In DNA form, the CDR3 reads TGTGCCAGCAGCCTAAACCCGGGACAGGGCCCTCTCTTC. Translation gives CASSLNPGQGPLF.

The V and J genes are TRBV6-2 or TRBV6-3 and TRBJ2-2, with unresolved D. Trimming left V 4 bases short and J 0 bases short, with 12 bases between. Germline-derived CDR1 and CDR2 are MNHEY and SVGEGT. The CDR3 sequence is 16 residues long. The CDR3 DNA is TGTGCCAGCAGTTTCAGGCGCCAGCCGAACACCGGGGAGCTGTTTTTT. It specifies CASSFRRQPNTGELFF.

The rearrangement links TRBV5-1 to TRBJ2-5; 7 bases fit TRBD2. Germline V gene lookup returns CDR1 SGHRS and CDR2 YFSETQ. With 0 bases clipped from V and 5 bases from J, the junction kept 10 bases outside the gene matches. The CDR3 contains 16 residues. The CDR3 nucleotides are TGCGCCAGCAGCTTGGACGGGACTACCTCCTCGGAGACCCAGTACTTC. Translated: CASSLDGTTSSETQYF.

This chain links TRBV5-1 with TRBJ2-3; maybe TRBD1 (7 bases). CDR1 is SGHRS, CDR2 YFSETQ, per germline. The CDR3 is 14 residues long. V was clipped by 4 bases and J by 5 bases, with 14 bases between them. CDR3: CASSRGGTEDTQYF. CDR3 in DNA: TGCGCCAGCAGCCGAGGGGGGACAGAAGATACGCAGTATTTT.

The chain has TRBV29-1 and TRBJ1-1; 8 bases line up with TRBD1. V lost 7 bases, J lost 0 bases, and 7 bases stayed unmatched. CDR3 size: 14 residues. The germline CDR1 and CDR2 sequences are SQVTM and ANQGSEA. CDR3 sequence: CSADRGGLNTEAFF. In DNA form, the CDR3 reads TGCAGCGCTGACAGGGGAGGGTTGAACACTGAAGCTTTCTTT.

This sequence joins TRBV6-1 and TRBJ1-5, with D possibly matching TRBD1 (5 bases). Trimming took off 1 base at V and 6 bases at J, with 13 bases between the two ends. There are 15 residues in the CDR3. The germline gives CDR1 MNHNS, CDR2 SASEGT. The DNA for the CDR3 is TGTGCCAGCAGTGAAGGTTACAGGCCAGCTCAGCCCCAGCATTTT. Protein: CASSEGYRPAQPQHF.

This chain joins TRBV7-2 and TRBJ2-7; D perhaps matches TRBD1 (5 bases). CDR1 is SGHTA, CDR2 FQGNSA, per germline. Trimming left V 5 bases short and J 1 base short, with 12 bases between. The CDR3 spans 14 residues. CDR3 sequence (DNA): TGTGCCAGCAGCCCCAGGGCTAGTTCCTACGAGCAGTACTTC. Its protein product is CASSPRASSYEQYF.

The chain joins TRBV6-5 to TRBJ1-2, with TRBD1 as a possible D gene (5 bases). The CDR3 spans 14 residues. Between the trimmed V and J ends, which lost 2 bases and 4 bases, there was a span of 11 bases. Germline V gene lookup returns CDR1 MNHEY and CDR2 SVGAGI. CDR3 sequence: CASSYDRRTYGYTF. The DNA of the CDR3 is TGTGCCAGCAGTTACGACAGAAGAACCTATGGCTACACCTTC.

This CDR3 is CASSLDRVIGELFF. CDR3 coding DNA: TGTGCCAGCAGTTTGGACAGGGTGATCGGGGAGCTGTTTTTT. The genes are TRBV6-5 and TRBJ2-2; 8 bases agree with TRBD1. The V and J ends lost 4 bases and 7 bases, in that order; junction bases with no gene match: 5. Germline CDR1 MNHEY, CDR2 SVGAGI. This CDR3 has 14 residues.

J is TRBJ2-1 and V is TRBV29-1; 9 nucleotides line up with TRBD2. Trimming removed 7 bases from V and 4 bases from J; junction bases left unmatched: 11. CDR1 is SQVTM, CDR2 ANQGSEA, per germline. CDR3 length: 15 residues. CDR3 DNA sequence: TGCAGCGCCGGGAAGCGGGGGGCGGGATACAATGAGCAGTTCTTC. Its protein product is CSAGKRGAGYNEQFF.

A few counts support this clone. The chain has TRBV19 and TRBJ1-5; no definite D call. CDR3 length: 13 residues. From germline, CDR1 is LNHDA and CDR2 SQIVND (reference sequence). The V end lost 5 bases, the J end lost 6 bases, and 11 bases lay between the germline ends. This CDR3 reads CASSQRRAQPQHF. CDR3 DNA sequence: TGTGCCAGTAGTCAGAGGCGGGCTCAGCCCCAGCATTTT.

This clone was seen only a few times. J is TRBJ1-5 and V is TRBV5-4; maybe TRBD1 (6 bases). Between the trimmed V and J ends, which lost 4 bases and 6 bases, there was a span of 11 bases. CDR1 is SGHNT, CDR2 YYREEE, per germline (reference sequence). CDR3 length equals 13 residues. CDR3 sequence reads: CASSIQGTQPQHF. The CDR3 DNA sequence: TGTGCCAGCAGCATACAGGGTACTCAGCCCCAGCATTTT.

The chain couples TRBV6-1 to TRBJ2-3, with 8 nucleotides matching TRBD2. The CDR3 loop spans 14 amino acids. Germline assignment: CDR1 MNHNS and CDR2 SASEGT. V shed 4 bases and J 3 bases; nucleotides not matched to a gene: 3. The CDR3 protein is CASSAAGVTDTQYF. The CDR3 nucleotides read TGTGCCAGCAGTGCAGCGGGAGTAACAGATACGCAGTATTTT.

The chain is built from TRBV7-9 and TRBJ2-1, with 8 nucleotides matching TRBD1. The length of the CDR3 is 15 residues. The V and J ends lost 4 bases and 8 bases, in that order; junction bases with no gene match: 10. Germline values: CDR1 SEHNR, CDR2 FQNEAQ (reference sequence). CDR3 region: CASSSAGGILYEQFF. The CDR3 bases are TGTGCCAGCAGCTCCGCAGGGGGCATCTTGTATGAGCAGTTCTTC.